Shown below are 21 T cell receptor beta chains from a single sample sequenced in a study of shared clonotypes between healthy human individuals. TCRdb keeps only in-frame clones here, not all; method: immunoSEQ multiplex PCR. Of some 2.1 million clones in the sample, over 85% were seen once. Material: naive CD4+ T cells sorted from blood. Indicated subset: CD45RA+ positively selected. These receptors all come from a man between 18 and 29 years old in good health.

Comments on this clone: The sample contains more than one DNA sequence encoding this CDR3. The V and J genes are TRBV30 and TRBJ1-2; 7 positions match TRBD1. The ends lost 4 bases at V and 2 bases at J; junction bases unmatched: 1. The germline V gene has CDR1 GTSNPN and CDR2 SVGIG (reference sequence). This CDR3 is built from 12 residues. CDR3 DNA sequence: TGTGCCTGGAAGGACAGGAACTATGGCTACACCTTC. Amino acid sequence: CAWKDRNYGYTF.

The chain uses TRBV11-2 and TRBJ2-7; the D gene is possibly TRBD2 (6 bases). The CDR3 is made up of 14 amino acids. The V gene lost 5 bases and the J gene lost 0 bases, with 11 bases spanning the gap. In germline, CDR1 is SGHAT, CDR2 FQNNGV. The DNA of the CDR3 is TGTGCCAGCAGCACCCGCGGGGCCTCCTACGAGCAGTACTTC. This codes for CASSTRGASYEQYF.

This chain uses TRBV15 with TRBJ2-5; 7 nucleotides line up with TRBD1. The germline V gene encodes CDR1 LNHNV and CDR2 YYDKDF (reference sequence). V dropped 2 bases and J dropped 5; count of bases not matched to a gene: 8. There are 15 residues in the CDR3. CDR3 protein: CATSRSTGEWETQYF. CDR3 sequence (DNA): TGTGCCACCAGCAGATCAACAGGGGAATGGGAGACCCAGTACTTC.

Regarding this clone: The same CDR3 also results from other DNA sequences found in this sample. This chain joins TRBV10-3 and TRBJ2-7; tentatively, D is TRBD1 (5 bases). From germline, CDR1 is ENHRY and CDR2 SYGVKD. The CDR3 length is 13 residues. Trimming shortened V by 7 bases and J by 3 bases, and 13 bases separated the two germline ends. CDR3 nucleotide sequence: TGTGCCATCATGGGCCAGGGTGTCTACGAGCAGTACTTC. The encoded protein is CAIMGQGVYEQYF.

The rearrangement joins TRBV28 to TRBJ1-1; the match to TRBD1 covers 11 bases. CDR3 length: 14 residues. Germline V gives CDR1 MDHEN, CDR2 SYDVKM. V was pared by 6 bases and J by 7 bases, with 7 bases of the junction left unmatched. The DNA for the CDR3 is TGTGCCAGCAGCCCAGGACAGGGGGCAAGTGAAGCTTTCTTT. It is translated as CASSPGQGASEAFF.

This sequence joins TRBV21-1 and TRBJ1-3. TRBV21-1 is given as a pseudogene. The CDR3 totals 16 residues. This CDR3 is CASSNSPTRRENTIYF. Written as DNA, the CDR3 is TGTGCCAGCAGCAACAGTCCCACACGTAGGGAAAACACCATATATTTT.

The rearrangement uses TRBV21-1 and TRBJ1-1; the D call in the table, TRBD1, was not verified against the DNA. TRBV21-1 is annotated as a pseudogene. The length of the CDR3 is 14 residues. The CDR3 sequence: CASSNGTGNTEAFF. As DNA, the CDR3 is TGTGCCAGCAGCAATGGGACAGGGAACACTGAAGCTTTCTTT.

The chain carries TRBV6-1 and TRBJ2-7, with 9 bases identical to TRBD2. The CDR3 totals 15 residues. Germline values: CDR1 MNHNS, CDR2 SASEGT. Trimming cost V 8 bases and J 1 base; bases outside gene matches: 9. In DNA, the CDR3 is TGTGCCAGCGCGAGCGGGAGGAGTGGATCCTACGAGCAGTACTTC. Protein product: CASASGRSGSYEQYF.

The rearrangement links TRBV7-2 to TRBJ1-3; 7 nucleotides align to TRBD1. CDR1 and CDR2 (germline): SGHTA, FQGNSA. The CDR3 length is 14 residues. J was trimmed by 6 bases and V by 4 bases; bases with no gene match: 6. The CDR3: CASSSRQGSNTIYF. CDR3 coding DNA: TGTGCCAGCAGCTCGAGACAGGGCTCAAACACCATATATTTT.

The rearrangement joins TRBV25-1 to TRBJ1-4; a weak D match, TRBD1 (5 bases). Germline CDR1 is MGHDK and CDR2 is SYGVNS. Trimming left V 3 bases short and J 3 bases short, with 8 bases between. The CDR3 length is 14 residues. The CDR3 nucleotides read TGTGCCAGCAGTGAGGGGGGAGCTAATGAAAAACTGTTTTTT. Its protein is CASSEGGANEKLFF.

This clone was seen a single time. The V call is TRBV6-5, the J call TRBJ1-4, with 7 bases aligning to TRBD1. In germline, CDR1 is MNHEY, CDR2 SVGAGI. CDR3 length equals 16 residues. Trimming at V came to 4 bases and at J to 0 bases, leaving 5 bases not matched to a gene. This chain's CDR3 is CASSFQGVATNEKLFF. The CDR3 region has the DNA TGTGCCAGCAGTTTCCAGGGGGTTGCAACTAATGAAAAACTGTTTTTT.

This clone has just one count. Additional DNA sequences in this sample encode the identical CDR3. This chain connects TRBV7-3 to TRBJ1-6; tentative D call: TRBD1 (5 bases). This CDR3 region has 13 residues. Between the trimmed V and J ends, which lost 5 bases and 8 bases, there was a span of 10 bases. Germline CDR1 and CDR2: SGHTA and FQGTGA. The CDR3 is CASSAGLDSPLHF. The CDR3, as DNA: TGTGCCAGCAGCGCAGGGTTAGATTCACCCCTCCACTTT.

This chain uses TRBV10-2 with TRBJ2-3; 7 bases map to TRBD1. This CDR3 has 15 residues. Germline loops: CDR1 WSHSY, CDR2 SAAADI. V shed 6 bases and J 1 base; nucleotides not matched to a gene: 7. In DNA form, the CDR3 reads TGCGCCAGCAGCCAGGCAGGGACAGGCACAGATACGCAGTATTTT. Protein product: CASSQAGTGTDTQYF.

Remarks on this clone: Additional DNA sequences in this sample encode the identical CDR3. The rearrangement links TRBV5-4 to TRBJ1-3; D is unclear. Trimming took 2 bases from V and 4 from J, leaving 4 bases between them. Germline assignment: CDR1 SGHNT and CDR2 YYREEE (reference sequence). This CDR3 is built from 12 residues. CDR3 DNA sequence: TGTGCCAGCAGCTTAGCGGGAAACACCATATATTTT. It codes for CASSLAGNTIYF. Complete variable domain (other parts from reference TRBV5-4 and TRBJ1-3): ETGVTQSPTHLIKTRGQQVTLRCSSQSGHNTVSWYQQALGQGPQFIFQYYREEENGRGNFPPRFSGLQFPNYSSELNVNALELDDSALYLCASSLAGNTIYFGEGSWLTVV.

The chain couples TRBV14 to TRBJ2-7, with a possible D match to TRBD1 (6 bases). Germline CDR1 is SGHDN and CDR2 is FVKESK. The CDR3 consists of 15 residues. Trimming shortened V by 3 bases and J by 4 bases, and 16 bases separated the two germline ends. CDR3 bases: TGTGCCAGCAGCCATAAGGACAGAAAAACTTACGAGCAGTACTTC. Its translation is CASSHKDRKTYEQYF.

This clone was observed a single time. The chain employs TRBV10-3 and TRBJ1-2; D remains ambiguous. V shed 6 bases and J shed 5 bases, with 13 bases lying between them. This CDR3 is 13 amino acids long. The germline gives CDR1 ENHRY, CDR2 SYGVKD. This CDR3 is CAISPDGYYGYTF. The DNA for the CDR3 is TGTGCCATCAGCCCGGACGGATATTATGGCTACACCTTC.

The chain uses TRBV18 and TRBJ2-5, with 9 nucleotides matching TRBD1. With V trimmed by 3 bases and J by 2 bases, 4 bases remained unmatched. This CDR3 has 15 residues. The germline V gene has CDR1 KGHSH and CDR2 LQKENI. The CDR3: CASSPRTGVQETQYF. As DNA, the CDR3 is TGTGCCAGCTCACCCCGGACAGGGGTACAAGAGACCCAGTACTTC. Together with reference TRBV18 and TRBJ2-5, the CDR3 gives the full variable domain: NAGVMQNPRHLVRRRGQEARLRCSPMKGHSHVYWYRQLPEEGLKFMVYLQKENIIDESGMPKERFSAEFPKEGPSILRIQQVVRGDSAAYFCASSPRTGVQETQYFGPGTRLLVL.

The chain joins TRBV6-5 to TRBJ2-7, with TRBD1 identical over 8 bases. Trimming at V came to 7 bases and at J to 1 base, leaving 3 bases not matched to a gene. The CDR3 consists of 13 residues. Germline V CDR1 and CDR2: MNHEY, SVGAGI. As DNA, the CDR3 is TGTGCCAGCACCCGGGACAGGTCCTACGAGCAGTACTTC. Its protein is CASTRDRSYEQYF.

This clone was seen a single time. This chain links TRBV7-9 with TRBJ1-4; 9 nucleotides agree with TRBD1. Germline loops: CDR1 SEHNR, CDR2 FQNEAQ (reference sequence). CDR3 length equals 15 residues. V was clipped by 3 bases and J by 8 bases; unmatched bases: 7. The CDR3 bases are TGTGCCAGCAGCTTCACGGGACAGGGTACGGAAAAACTGTTTTTT. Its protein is CASSFTGQGTEKLFF.

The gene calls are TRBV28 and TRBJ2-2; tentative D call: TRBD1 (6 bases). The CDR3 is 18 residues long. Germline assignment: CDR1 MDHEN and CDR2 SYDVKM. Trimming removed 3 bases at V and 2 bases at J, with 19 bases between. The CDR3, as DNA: TGTGCCAGCAGTTTTGGATCCTGGGGGCCTTTAAACACCGGGGAGCTGTTTTTT. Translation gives CASSFGSWGPLNTGELFF.

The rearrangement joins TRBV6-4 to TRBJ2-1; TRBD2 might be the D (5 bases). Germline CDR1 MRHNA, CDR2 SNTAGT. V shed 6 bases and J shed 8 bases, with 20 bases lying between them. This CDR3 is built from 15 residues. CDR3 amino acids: CASSLGGLRGDEQFF. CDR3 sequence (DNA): TGTGCCAGCAGCCTAGGCGGACTCCGGGGTGATGAGCAGTTCTTC.